The entry below gives a single TCR beta chain sequence along with its context. Its antigen target is currently unknown. No much larger clone is present one base from it, and per-base qualities are unavailable. The cohort comprised around 700 healthy bone marrow donors. All cohort members were sampled while nominally healthy, although unrecorded immune exposures were likely present. The donor was CMV seronegative and was included in the group of 352 seronegative cohort members. A peripheral blood sample was provided by each donor, and peripheral blood mononuclear cells were used for TCR beta sequencing. Genomic DNA was extracted from the blood cell samples with the Qiagen DNeasy Blood Extraction Kit. This sample is part of a study of cytomegalovirus exposure and HLA in healthy donors listed by TCRdb under 2017. In terms of the full investigation: An earlier analysis of approximately 640 of the donors reported 250 to 300 Gb of sequence data and 117 million unique TCR beta sequences from roughly 200 million T cells. Approximately 300 gigabases of sequencing data and approximately 84 million unique TCR sequences were included in an early release covering about 620 HLA-typed donors. The genetic ancestry cluster associated with self-reported Caucasian donors included around 76% of the approximately 430 genotyped donors. The study aimed to test whether signatures of past pathogen exposure could be identified by cataloging public T cell receptors. The study profiled the T cell repertoires of 666 subjects by immunosequencing and related them to cytomegalovirus serostatus. In addition to the first cohort of 666 subjects, a separate validation cohort of 120 different subjects was used. High-throughput TCR immunosequencing, statistical association of individual TCRs with disease status, and machine learning were combined to predict cytomegalovirus infection status. To study patterns of TCR occurrence, a later analysis re-analyzed previously published TCR beta repertoires from several hundred donors and added high-resolution HLA genotyping. In the later analysis, no new phenotypic data were used to find candidate immune exposures; instead, reliance was placed on TCR beta sequences and their occurrence across donors. An earlier analysis of about 600 of the donors used high-throughput TCR beta sequencing to judge whether each TCR beta V gene segment behaved as functional or pseudogenic. Donor age, sex, ethnicity and CMV serostatus were compiled alongside the repertoire data. In a later genetic analysis, genome-wide SNP genotypes for about three fifths of the roughly 670 donors were used, and that subset was treated as a discovery cohort. All discovery cohort repertoires had been generated on a single sequencing platform. HLA typing covered class I and class II loci at four-digit resolution. Typing coverage varied by locus: roughly 620-640 donors for A, B, C, DRB1 and DQB1; 522 for DQA1; 600 to 610 for DPA1; 400 to 480 for DPB1. Five DR-DQ haplotypes were handled as single units for association and clustering, since linkage in the cohort was strong. Across 398 genotyped donors of the cohort, an average of approximately 240,000 unique TCR beta nucleotide sequences per donor were sequenced, and about a sixth of those sequences were non-productive. Study-wide conclusions, independent of this receptor: In a later analysis, HLA-associated TCR beta chains were found to be more clonally expanded and to have lower generation probabilities than equally common non-associated chains. In this cohort, only TCR beta chains were sequenced, and detectable features were limited by the absence of alpha or paired-chain data. Because HLA typing was unavailable for some donors at each locus, only the typed subset was used in association tests. Correlated functional status among segregating V segments might reflect linkage disequilibrium, but an unknown experimental factor could not be ruled out. The classifier was reported to diagnose cytomegalovirus status with high specificity and sensitivity in both the original cohort and the validation cohort. In a later analysis, TCR association rates were found to vary across HLA loci, with the most associated TCRs seen for DRB1 alleles and the fewest for HLA-C alleles. According to a later analysis, most CMV-associated TCR beta chains appeared to be HLA-restricted, and the HLA associations seemed to be driven largely by CMV exposure. The 87-base-pair reads could not distinguish some IMGT-functional V segments, including TRBV6-2 and TRBV6-3, so those segments were excluded. In vitro tests confirmed that three of the cytomegalovirus-associated TCR beta chains recognize cytomegalovirus antigens. Broadly in line with IMGT annotations, most TCR beta V segments showed up in productive rearrangements about 87% or about 30% of the time in an earlier analysis of approximately 640 of the donors. A further reported finding was that TCR beta sequences accurately predicted the HLA-A and HLA-B alleles for most subjects in the first cohort. The sequencing pipeline was judged likely to have produced a cluster of highly shared sequence variants as a technical artifact. Strong co-occurrence of HLA alleles, especially DR and DQ, made assigning TCR associations to individual alleles difficult. According to the authors, the approach could potentially be generalized to other disease states and immunological phenotypes. Presence/absence analyses assumed roughly uniform sequencing depth across donors, an assumption that may not hold. A later genetic analysis associated a missense DCLRE1C variant with V-gene and J-gene trimming of TCR beta chains, and an independent cohort replicated the association. A later analysis associated approximately 17,000 TCR beta sequences with specific HLA alleles at a false discovery rate of 0.05. Immune exposure information for the cohort was limited to CMV serostatus. The earlier analysis of about 600 of the donors excluded roughly 17 rarely observed V segments, including chromosome 9 orphons, because counts were too low. While some public TCRs were present in many individuals, most TCR sequences turned up only very rarely across donors. A total of 150 to 200 TCR beta chains were listed by the study as associated with cytomegalovirus. According to a later analysis, parvovirus B19, influenza, CMV and Epstein-Barr virus appeared linked to several top co-occurrence clusters. According to a later genetic analysis, donors in an Asian-associated ancestry cluster had fewer N-insertions in productive TCRs than the approximately 700-donor mean.

The CDR3, from cysteine to phenylalanine, totals 12 residues. The CDR3 DNA has 36 bases and is translated from base 1. V is cut by 1 base and J by 7 bases, and the space between the germline ends is 6 bases. CDR1 SGHDT and CDR2 YYEEEE were looked up in the germline V gene. Preparation of the library involved the immunoSEQ multiplex PCR assay. For the multiplex PCR, a mixture combining 60 forward primers for TCR Vbeta segments and 13 reverse primers for TCR Jbeta segments was used. Amplification of the CDR3 region of rearranged TCR beta genes was performed with a multiplex PCR assay on genomic DNA. Amplified TCR beta libraries were sequenced as 87-base-pair reads on the Illumina HiSeq System. The study's own analysis went as follows. Across the 640 or so repertoires, a later analysis counted about 81 million unique TCR beta chains, 9 million to 14 million of which were shared by at least two donors. Raw reads were error-corrected and collapsed into unique sequences with a nearest-neighbor algorithm that merged closely related sequences to remove PCR and sequencing errors. To assign V, D and J gene segments, CDR3 sequences were aligned to IMGT reference sequences. For a sequence to be retained, at least a six-nucleotide match to both a V gene segment and a J gene segment was required. A rearrangement counted as productive if the CDR3 had no stop codons and remained in frame with V and J, and every other rearrangement counted as non-productive. Following IMGT convention, CDR3 was defined as the stretch from the second conserved V-encoded cysteine up to the conserved J-encoded phenylalanine. Sequences without an unambiguous match to a single V gene segment were excluded from the earlier analysis of a few hundred of the donors. An earlier analysis of roughly 590 of the donors called V segments functional above 56.7% productive rearrangements and segregating when the between-donor standard deviation exceeded 5%. A statistical classification framework was developed to diagnose cytomegalovirus status using the catalog of TCR beta chain sequences. V and J gene assignment, in a later analysis, came from comparing TCR nucleotide sequences with IMGT/GENE-DB human TR gene sequences. In a later analysis, CDR3 sequences and most-parsimonious VDJ recombination scenarios were assigned using the TCRdist pipeline. In a later analysis, each TCR beta chain was defined by its CDR3 amino acid sequence together with its V-gene family, and reads without a unique V-gene family were excluded. A later analysis removed roughly 590 highly shared, low-generation-probability nucleotide sequences to deal with suspected cross-contamination and a sequencing artifact. For each public chain, a later analysis derived a clonal expansion index from normalized ranks of inferred template counts within each repertoire. Generation probabilities in a later analysis came from a VDJ recombination model fitted to out-of-frame rearrangements, and those results were checked against IGoR. In a later analysis, TCR-TCR, TCR-HLA and TCR-CMV co-occurrence was scored with hypergeometric tests, and a repertoire-size bias correction was applied to TCR pairs. False discovery rates were estimated in a later analysis by permuting HLA or CMV assignments 20 times. In a later analysis, co-occurring TCRs were grouped using DBSCAN, and TCRdist sequence similarity was added for clustering within HLA-allele-positive subsets. Repertoires with fewer than 30,000 or more than 120,000 public chains were left out of co-occurrence clustering, as were about five repertoires with anomalous nucleotide sharing. Not all clones reach the TCRdb copy of this immuneACCESS table, which keeps in-frame sequences only. Checked studies attribute under half of the gap to unresolved V genes and leave the rest unexplained. That table supplies the V and J calls and clone size; D and trimming were determined from the DNA. Here the sample has around 99,000 clones; less than 80% occur a single time. The biggest ten clones account for 7.8% of the sample.

The source is a man aged 30 to 45 in good health and CMV-seronegative. The specimen was PBMCs. The rearrangement combines TRBV5-6 with TRBJ2-1, with no D gene named confidently. The CDR3 reads as follows: CASSLYINEQFF. The DNA sequence follows: TGTGCCAGCAGCTTGTATATAAATGAGCAGTTCTTC.